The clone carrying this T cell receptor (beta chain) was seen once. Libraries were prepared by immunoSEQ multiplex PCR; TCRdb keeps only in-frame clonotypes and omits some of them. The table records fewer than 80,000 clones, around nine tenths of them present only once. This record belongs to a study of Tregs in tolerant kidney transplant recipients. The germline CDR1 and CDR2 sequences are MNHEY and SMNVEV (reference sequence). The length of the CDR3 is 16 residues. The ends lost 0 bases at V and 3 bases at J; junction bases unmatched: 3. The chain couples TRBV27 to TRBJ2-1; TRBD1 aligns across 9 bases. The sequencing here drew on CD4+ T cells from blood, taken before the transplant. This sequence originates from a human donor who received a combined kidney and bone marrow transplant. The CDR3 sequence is CASSLSGTGIYNEQFF. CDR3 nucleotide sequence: TGTGCCAGCAGTTTATCAGGGACAGGGATCTACAATGAGCAGTTCTTC.